The 24 T cell receptor beta chains listed next were all sequenced from one sample in a study of blood T cell repertoires in COVID-19. Libraries were prepared by immunoSEQ multiplex PCR; TCRdb keeps only in-frame clonotypes and omits some of them. The sample holds more than 150,000 clones, about 85% seen once. Sequenced material: PBMCs or T cells enriched from blood (not recorded which). The receptor set was obtained from a woman in her twenties or thirties who had recovered from COVID-19.

The chain employs TRBV6-5 and TRBJ1-2; 9 positions agree with TRBD1. The V and J ends lost 6 bases and 8 bases, in that order; junction bases with no gene match: 4. Germline V gene lookup returns CDR1 MNHEY and CDR2 SVGAGI. CDR3 length: 12 residues. CDR3 coding DNA: TGTGCCAGCAGCCGACAGGGGGGCGGCTACACCTTC. Translation gives CASSRQGGGYTF.

The rearrangement joins TRBV18 to TRBJ1-1; no definite D call. Germline CDR1 is KGHSH and CDR2 is LQKENI. Trimming pared 0 bases from V and 8 bases from J, leaving 16 bases between. The CDR3 length is 15 residues. The CDR3 loop reads CASSPPVSISGEAFF. CDR3 DNA: TGTGCCAGCTCACCACCCGTTTCTATCTCAGGCGAAGCTTTCTTT.

This chain connects TRBV5-8 to TRBJ1-6, with a tentative D call TRBD1 (5 bases). Deletions cut 9 bases from V and 6 bases from J, with 13 bases between. There are 13 residues in the CDR3. Per the germline V gene, CDR1 is SGHTS and CDR2 is YDEGEE. The CDR3 coding sequence is TGTGCCAACCCAGGGAGGGCTAATTCACCCCTCCACTTT. This encodes CANPGRANSPLHF.

This sequence joins TRBV25-1 and TRBJ1-4; 7 nucleotides agree with TRBD1. The germline CDR1 and CDR2 sequences are MGHDK and SYGVNS. The V and J ends lost 2 bases and 5 bases, in that order; junction bases with no gene match: 5. This CDR3 contains 15 residues. CDR3 DNA: TGTGCCAGCAGTGAAAACAGGGGAGCGAATGAAAAACTGTTTTTT. It specifies CASSENRGANEKLFF.

The gene calls are TRBV14 and TRBJ2-7, with TRBD2 as a possible D gene (5 bases). V lost 1 base, J lost 6 bases, and 13 bases lay in between. Germline values: CDR1 SGHDN, CDR2 FVKESK. This CDR3 contains 14 residues. CDR3 loop: CASSQGLSGPEQYF. Written as DNA, the CDR3 is TGTGCCAGCAGCCAAGGATTGAGCGGTCCCGAGCAGTACTTC.

This chain links TRBV24-1 with TRBJ2-3; D not certain. Germline V gives CDR1 KGHDR, CDR2 SFDVKD. Trimming removed 4 bases at V and 2 bases at J, with 6 bases between. The CDR3 runs to 13 residues. DNA for the CDR3: TGTGCCACCAGTGAGGAGTACACAGATACGCAGTATTTT. Translating gives CATSEEYTDTQYF.

The genes are TRBV12-5 and TRBJ2-3; D uncertain. This CDR3 comprises 11 residues. From germline, CDR1 is LGHNT and CDR2 FRNRAP. The germline V and J ends were trimmed by 5 bases and 7 bases, with 7 bases remaining between them. The CDR3 coding sequence is TGTGCTAGTGGTCCCCCTAATACGCAGTATTTT. It is translated as CASGPPNTQYF.

The gene calls are TRBV7-6 and TRBJ2-2; D perhaps matches TRBD2 (5 bases). The germline V gene encodes CDR1 SGHVS and CDR2 FNYEAQ. V shed 2 bases and J shed 5 bases, with 12 bases lying between them. The CDR3 extends over 15 amino acids. CDR3 amino acids: CASSLSAVGTGELFF. CDR3 coding DNA: TGTGCCAGCAGCTTATCAGCGGTCGGGACCGGGGAGCTGTTTTTT.

This chain connects TRBV27 to TRBJ2-1, with D possibly being TRBD1 (5 bases). V gave up 2 bases and J gave up 2 bases, with 13 bases separating them. Germline CDR1 and CDR2: MNHEY and SMNVEV (reference sequence). This CDR3 spans 16 amino acids. CDR3 sequence reads: CASSLTSRATYNEQFF. CDR3 sequence (DNA): TGTGCCAGCAGTTTAACTTCCAGGGCCACCTACAATGAGCAGTTCTTC.

This clone was found once. V and J are TRBV30 and TRBJ1-6; perhaps TRBD1 as D (6 bases). From germline, CDR1 is GTSNPN and CDR2 SVGIG (reference sequence). Deletions cut 2 bases from V and 5 bases from J, with 16 bases between. This CDR3 contains 16 residues. The CDR3 DNA is TGTGCCTGGAGTAAGGACAGCCTAGGAAATAATTCACCCCTCCACTTT. Translating gives CAWSKDSLGNNSPLHF.

The chain has TRBV6-1 and TRBJ2-5; TRBD2 agrees at 8 bases. This CDR3 is 16 amino acids long. V shed 0 bases, J shed 4 bases, and the junction held 7 bases outside the gene matches. Germline V gene lookup returns CDR1 MNHNS and CDR2 SASEGT. The chain's CDR3 is CASSEASGGSGETQYF. As DNA, the CDR3 is TGTGCCAGCAGTGAAGCCTCGGGGGGGTCGGGAGAGACCCAGTACTTC.

The genes are TRBV6-5 and TRBJ2-1; perhaps TRBD2 as D (6 bases). The CDR3 runs 16 residues. Deletions cut 0 bases from V and 2 bases from J, with 11 bases between. CDR1 is MNHEY and CDR2 is SVGAGI in the germline V gene. CDR3 in amino acids: CASSYSLAEAYNEQFF. CDR3 bases: TGTGCCAGCAGTTACTCCTTAGCGGAAGCCTACAATGAGCAGTTCTTC.

The CDR3: CASSNLGAGNTEAFF. The CDR3 DNA follows: TGTGCCAGTAGTAACCTGGGGGCTGGAAACACTGAAGCTTTCTTT. V is TRBV19 and J is TRBJ1-1, with D perhaps matching TRBD1 (6 bases). There are 15 residues in the CDR3. V was pared by 4 bases and J by 2 bases, with 14 bases between. The germline V gene has CDR1 LNHDA and CDR2 SQIVND (reference sequence).

V usage is TRBV9 and J usage is TRBJ1-4; D perhaps matches TRBD1 (5 bases). The CDR3 has 14 residues. Trimming removed 0 bases at V and 8 bases at J, with 11 bases between. Germline V gene sequence: CDR1 SGDLS, CDR2 YYNGEE. The CDR3 DNA reads TGTGCCAGCAGCGTAGGGCAGGGTTTCGAAAAACTGTTTTTT. Translation: CASSVGQGFEKLFF.

In this sample, this clone turned up once. The chain combines TRBV7-2 with TRBJ1-4; D is possibly TRBD1 (6 bases). The CDR3 loop spans 14 amino acids. CDR1 and CDR2 (germline): SGHTA, FQGNSA. V lost 5 bases, J lost 8 bases, and 15 bases lay in between. The CDR3 sequence: CASSPQGRREKLFF. As DNA, the CDR3 is TGTGCCAGCAGCCCCCAGGGGCGCAGAGAAAAACTGTTTTTT.

V and J are TRBV5-1 and TRBJ1-2; 7 bases match TRBD1. Germline CDR1 is SGHRS and CDR2 is YFSETQ. The CDR3 sequence is 16 residues long. The V gene end was trimmed by 5 bases and the J gene end by 0 bases; junction bases not matched to a gene: 10. CDR3 region: CASSLSPQGANYGYTF. The CDR3 DNA sequence: TGCGCCAGCAGTTTATCCCCCCAGGGGGCTAACTATGGCTACACCTTC.

This sequence joins TRBV11-3 and TRBJ2-7; 8 bases align to TRBD2. The CDR3 totals 17 residues. J was trimmed by 0 bases and V by 0 bases; bases with no gene match: 7. Per germline, CDR1 SGHNT and CDR2 YENEEA. The CDR3 DNA sequence: TGTGCCAGCAGCTTAGAACCCGGGAGGGCGAGCTCCTACGAGCAGTACTTC. Amino acids: CASSLEPGRASSYEQYF.

The gene calls are TRBV18 and TRBJ2-1; D unclear. The ends were cut back, 1 base at V and 8 bases at J, with 6 bases in the middle. CDR3 length: 12 residues. Germline V gene data show CDR1 as KGHSH and CDR2 as LQKENI. CDR3 region: CASSPQNYEQFF. As DNA, the CDR3 is TGTGCCAGCTCACCACAAAACTATGAGCAGTTCTTC.

The rearrangement joins TRBV28 to TRBJ1-5; D is unresolved. Germline CDR1 is MDHEN and CDR2 is SYDVKM. This CDR3 contains 16 residues. The V and J ends lost 3 bases and 2 bases respectively, with 14 bases between them. The CDR3 DNA reads TGTGCCAGCAGTTTTATACCGGGTCAGCGCAATCAGCCCCAGCATTTT. This codes for CASSFIPGQRNQPQHF.

The chain carries TRBV7-8 and TRBJ2-7; no clear D. Trimming shortened V by 2 bases and J by 4 bases, and 9 bases separated the two germline ends. Germline assignment: CDR1 SGHVS and CDR2 FQNEAQ. CDR3 length: 13 residues. CDR3 in amino acids: CASSLLSGYEQYF. The CDR3 DNA is TGTGCCAGCAGCTTACTTTCCGGGTACGAGCAGTACTTC. Using reference TRBV7-8 and TRBJ2-7 for the parts outside the CDR3, the full variable domain is GAGVSQSPRYKVAKRGQDVALRCDPISGHVSLFWYQQALGQGPEFLTYFQNEAQLDKSGLPSDRFFAERPEGSVSTLKIQRTQQEDSAVYLCASSLLSGYEQYFGPGTRLTVT.

The chain is built from TRBV19 and TRBJ2-4; weak D call: TRBD1 (6 bases). Per the germline V gene, CDR1 is LNHDA and CDR2 is SQIVND (reference sequence). Trimming took 5 bases from V and 3 from J, leaving 20 bases between them. The CDR3 contains 17 residues. CDR3 coding DNA: TGTGCCAGTAGTTGGACAGCGATACGGACGGTCAAAAACATTCAGTACTTC. This sequence encodes CASSWTAIRTVKNIQYF.

The chain joins TRBV27 to TRBJ1-6; D gene uncertain. The V end lost 5 bases, the J end lost 10 bases, and 21 bases lay between the germline ends. This CDR3 has 16 residues. Looked up from germline, CDR1 is MNHEY and CDR2 is SMNVEV (reference sequence). The DNA for the CDR3 is TGTGCCAGCAGTAACCGACAACCACAATCAAGCTCACCCCTCCACTTT. This codes for CASSNRQPQSSSPLHF.

J is TRBJ1-1 and V is TRBV7-2, with TRBD1 as a possible D gene (5 bases). Germline V lookup: CDR1 SGHTA, CDR2 FQGNSA. With 4 bases removed from V and 0 bases from J, the gap between germline ends came to 15 bases. The CDR3 extends over 16 amino acids. CDR3 residues: CASSSPAGGMNTEAFF. Here the CDR3 DNA reads TGTGCCAGCAGCTCTCCCGCGGGGGGAATGAACACTGAAGCTTTCTTT. Full variable domain (missing parts from reference TRBV7-2 and TRBJ1-1): GAGVSQSPSNKVTEKGKDVELRCDPISGHTALYWYRQSLGQGLEFLIYFQGNSAPDKSGLPSDRFSAERTGGSVSTLTIQRTQQEDSAVYLCASSSPAGGMNTEAFFGQGTRLTVV.

The genes are TRBV19 and TRBJ1-3; a weak D match, TRBD1 (5 bases). Germline CDR1 LNHDA, CDR2 SQIVND (reference sequence). With 4 bases removed from V and 1 base from J, the gap between germline ends came to 20 bases. The CDR3 length is 18 residues. The CDR3 nucleotides are TGTGCCAGTAGTAACCGCCGGAGGGGAGCTGATTCTGGAAACACCATATATTTT. Its translation is CASSNRRRGADSGNTIYF. The full variable domain, in which reference TRBV19 and TRBJ1-3 provide the parts outside the CDR3, is DGGITQSPKYLFRKEGQNVTLSCEQNLNHDAMYWYRQDPGQGLRLIYYSQIVNDFQKGDIAEGYSVSREKKESFPLTVTSAQKNPTAFYLCASSNRRRGADSGNTIYFGEGSWLTVV.